The 10 T cell receptor beta chains in this list originate from one sample, sequenced in a study of blood T cell repertoires in COVID-19. Here immunoSEQ multiplex PCR was the method, and the copy in TCRdb shows in-frame clones only, minus some. The repertoire holds a few hundred thousand clones, 90% seen once, with roughly 2.2% in the top ten. The specimen was peripheral blood. The origin of the receptors is a woman aged 55-69 years with COVID-19, enrolled during active disease.

The gene calls are TRBV7-2 and TRBJ2-1, with D perhaps TRBD2 (5 bases). The ends were cut back, 6 bases at V and 12 bases at J, with 15 bases in the middle. Germline V gene data show CDR1 as SGHTA and CDR2 as FQGNSA. This CDR3 has 12 residues. As DNA, the CDR3 is TGTGCCAGCAGTTCACCCCCTAGCTCGCAGTTCTTC. Protein sequence: CASSSPPSSQFF.

Note on this clone: This sample includes further DNA sequences coding for the same CDR3. The chain employs TRBV7-2 and TRBJ2-1; TRBD2 matches 11 bases. The CDR3 contains 15 residues. Germline V gene lookup returns CDR1 SGHTA and CDR2 FQGNSA. Trimming at V came to 1 base and at J to 8 bases, leaving 4 bases not matched to a gene. The CDR3 sequence is CASSLGLAGGDEQFF. CDR3 in DNA: TGTGCCAGCAGCTTAGGGCTAGCGGGGGGAGATGAGCAGTTCTTC.

The chain couples TRBV6-1 to TRBJ2-3; 15 positions agree with TRBD2. V trimming: 2 bases; J trimming: 4 bases; junction bases outside the gene matches: 4. The length of the CDR3 is 17 residues. CDR1 is MNHNS, CDR2 SASEGT, per germline. As DNA, the CDR3 is TGTGCCAGCAGTGAACCAGGACTAGCGGGGGGGCCAGATACGCAGTATTTT. It encodes CASSEPGLAGGPDTQYF.

DNA of the CDR3: TGTGCCAGCAGCACCGCCGGGACTACCTTAGGGGAGCAGTACTTC. Translating it yields CASSTAGTTLGEQYF. The chain is built from TRBV9 and TRBJ2-7; TRBD2 matches at 7 bases. Germline CDR1 SGDLS, CDR2 YYNGEE. J lost 7 bases, V lost 4 bases, and 14 bases had no gene match. The CDR3 extends over 15 amino acids.

This chain connects TRBV19 to TRBJ2-1; a weak D match, TRBD1 (6 bases). V was cut by 3 bases and J by 0 bases, with 15 bases left in between. The CDR3 length is 17 residues. CDR1 and CDR2 from the germline V gene are LNHDA and SQIVND (reference sequence). In nucleotides, the CDR3 is TGTGCCAGTAGTATGCCCGCAGGGGTGAGCTCCTACAATGAGCAGTTCTTC. This translates into CASSMPAGVSSYNEQFF.

V usage is TRBV9 and J usage is TRBJ2-3; 8 bases are shared with TRBD2. The CDR3 is 17 amino acids. Per the germline V gene, CDR1 is SGDLS and CDR2 is YYNGEE. The V and J ends lost 6 bases and 4 bases, in that order; junction bases with no gene match: 16. CDR3 in DNA: TGTGCCAGCACCTTAGGGTGGTCGAGCGGGGGTTCAGATACGCAGTATTTT. Translated: CASTLGWSSGGSDTQYF.

The rearrangement uses TRBV6-5 and TRBJ2-3; TRBD2 is a possible D gene (6 bases). V lost 6 bases, J lost 4 bases, and 11 bases lay in between. Germline V gene sequence: CDR1 MNHEY, CDR2 SVGAGI. The CDR3 is 13 amino acids. CDR3 in amino acids: CASRSGRPDTQYF. CDR3 nucleotides: TGTGCCAGCAGGTCAGGGAGGCCAGATACGCAGTATTTT.

V usage is TRBV3-1 (or the pseudogene TRBV3-2) and J usage is TRBJ1-1; D gene ambiguous. V gave up 0 bases and J gave up 10 bases, with 12 bases separating them. CDR1 is LGHDT and CDR2 is YNNKEL in the germline V gene (reference sequence). This CDR3 contains 13 residues. CDR3 sequence reads: CASSQDPRVTAFF. CDR3 nucleotides: TGTGCCAGCAGCCAAGATCCGAGGGTGACAGCTTTCTTT.

V usage is TRBV11-3 and J usage is TRBJ2-1; 7 bases fit TRBD2. V trimming: 5 bases; J trimming: 8 bases; junction bases outside the gene matches: 6. CDR3 size: 13 residues. CDR1 and CDR2 (germline): SGHNT, YENEEA. The DNA for the CDR3 is TGTGCCAGCAGCCGAACTAGCGTGTATGAGCAGTTCTTC. Protein: CASSRTSVYEQFF.

This clone was seen once. This sequence joins TRBV3-1 (or the pseudogene TRBV3-2) and TRBJ2-1; 8 positions match TRBD1. The CDR3 contains 14 residues. CDR1 LGHDT and CDR2 YNNKEL come from the germline V gene (reference sequence). V lost 3 bases and J lost 6; bases outside the gene matches: 4. CDR3 amino acids: CASSQPDRGNEQFF. The CDR3 DNA reads TGTGCCAGCAGCCAGCCCGACAGGGGCAATGAGCAGTTCTTC.